This T cell receptor (beta chain) was obtained from a study of CXCR3-negative and CXCR3-positive naive CD8 T cells. Findings and limits, study-wide: Similar TRBV-TRBJ usage characterized naive CXCR3-negative and CXCR3-positive cells; memory cells differed.

Comment on this clonotype: Antigen specificity is unknown.

CDR1 and CDR2 (germline): SQVTM, ANQGSEA. The CDR3 extends over 14 amino acids. 5' RACE that incorporated UMI labels was used to prepare the TRB cDNA libraries. TCRdb re-called the 5' RACE reads and catalogs CDR3 proteins one per entry, DNA excluded. This sample carries 7,500 to 8,500 distinct CDR3 sequences, with approximately 1.9% going to the ten biggest clones. This clonotype was sampled from a human donor in good health. Some clones in this sample may be carry-over from other donors' samples. The V gene is TRBV29-1, the J gene TRBJ2-7. Material: naive CXCR3- CD8+ T cells from blood. Stated subset: CD45RO-CCR7+CD27+CD95- naive CD8+ T cells lacking CXCR3 (TNR3-). This CDR3 reads CSVEPNSAPYEQYF.